This TCR beta chain was obtained from a study of blood T cells in healthy people across ages. Overall study results and limits: Naive CD4+ cells and diversity were both higher in long-lived donors than in aged donors.

There are many counts of this clonotype. The antigen is not known. Combining a sample-barcoded 5' primer with a J-beta primer mix, a second PCR ran for roughly 6 to 12 cycles. TCRdb passed the 5' RACE reads through MiXCR, listing each CDR3 protein once. The data show about 720,000 distinct CDR3 sequences, about 20% seen once. Germline assignment: CDR1 SGHRS and CDR2 YFSETQ. V dropped 0 bases and J dropped 1; count of bases not matched to a gene: 3. This CDR3 is 15 amino acids long. The material sequenced was blood. This clonotype was sampled from a man aged 70 or older in good health. The chain couples TRBV5-1 to TRBJ1-1; 7 positions match TRBD1. DNA of the CDR3: TGCGCCAGCAGCTTGGCCGGGACAGCGAACACTGAAGCTTTCTTT. Protein: CASSLAGTANTEAFF.